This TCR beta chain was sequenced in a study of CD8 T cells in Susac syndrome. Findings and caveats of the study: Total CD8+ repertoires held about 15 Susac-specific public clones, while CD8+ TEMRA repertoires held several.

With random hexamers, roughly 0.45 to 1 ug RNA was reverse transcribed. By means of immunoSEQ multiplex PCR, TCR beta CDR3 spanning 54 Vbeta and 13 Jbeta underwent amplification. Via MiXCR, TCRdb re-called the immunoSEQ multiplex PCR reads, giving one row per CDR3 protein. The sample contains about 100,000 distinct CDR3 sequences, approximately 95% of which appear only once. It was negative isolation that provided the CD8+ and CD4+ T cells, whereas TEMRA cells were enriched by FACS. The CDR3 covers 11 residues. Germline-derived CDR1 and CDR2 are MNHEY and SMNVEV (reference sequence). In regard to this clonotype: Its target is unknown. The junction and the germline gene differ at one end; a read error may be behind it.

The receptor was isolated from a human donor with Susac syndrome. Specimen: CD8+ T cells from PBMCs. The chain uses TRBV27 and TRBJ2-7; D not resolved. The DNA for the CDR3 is TGTGCCAGCAGCGGATCCTCCGAGCAGTACTTC. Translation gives CASSGSSEQYF.